This TCR beta chain stems from a study of CD8 T cells in Susac syndrome (dated by TCRdb to the late 2010s). General notes on the study: Repertoire sequencing was used to test whether CD8+ T cell activation and differentiation in Susac syndrome was antigen driven. The study compared CD8+ T cell repertoire clonality among 11 to 12 healthy donors, around 14 Susac syndrome patients and some 16 multiple sclerosis patients.

RNA was extracted using the RNeasy kit, and roughly 0.5 to 1 microgram was reverse transcribed with random hexamers. The immunoSEQ multiplex PCR assay, which covers 54 Vbeta and 13 Jbeta segments, was used to amplify TCR beta CDR3 regions. PCR amplification bias was corrected using a synthetic template baseline for primer optimization and computational correction. The authors' pipeline ran thus. Only productive sequences were kept, with reads annotated to V, D and J genes according to IMGT and analyzed in immunoSEQ Analyzer. Clonality was calculated as one minus the Shannon entropy normalized by log2 of the number of productive unique sequences. For each patient and control, public and private clones were evaluated within the 100 most prevalent clones. Clones were defined as Susac-specific when absent from the healthy and MS cohorts, from over a thousand published viral clones and from other ImmuneACCESS disease sequences. The public reads were run again by TCRdb, first through fastp at Q25 and then through MiXCR, and only productive beta chains were kept. Each record represents a unique CDR3 protein, reported with the most common genes and DNA among its rows. TCRdb's processing, not the study's, gives the V and J calls here. The table for this sample lists 250,000 to 300,000 distinct CDR3 sequences; 85% of them were counted only once. The ten most abundant clones make up approximately 0.2% of the sample.

In the germline V gene, CDR1 corresponds to MDHEN and CDR2 to SYDVKM. Trimming takes 3 bases off V and 3 bases off J; junction bases not matched to a gene: 8. Reading from cysteine to phenylalanine, the CDR3 counts 15 amino acids. Kept here is only the CDR3 DNA, which spans 45 bases and is read in frame from base 1. Peripheral blood CD8+ and CD4+ T cells from healthy donors, Susac syndrome patients and multiple sclerosis patients were profiled by high-throughput TCR beta sequencing. Multiple sclerosis controls were treatment-naive patients with stable or active relapsing-remitting disease fulfilling revised McDonald criteria. Bulk CD8+ and CD4+ T cells were purified by magnetic negative isolation, whereas CD8+ TEMRA cells were enriched by FACS. Blood was collected in EDTA tubes and processed within 24 hours, with PBMCs isolated through density gradient centrifugation. PBMCs intended for TCR sequencing were frozen in liquid nitrogen and were later thawed in a 37 degrees C water bath. A purity of at least 90% was achieved for sorted or isolated CD4+, CD8+ and CD8+ TEMRA cells.

Remarks on this clonotype: The antigen it binds to is not known. The sample holds no much larger clone one base away, and base qualities are not on file.

Study-level results and caveats: The TCR sequencing and HLA analysis was acknowledged to have included a relatively small number of individuals.

The rearranged chain carries TRBV28 and TRBJ2-7; the junction holds 7 bases that match TRBD2. Sequencing was carried out using CD8+ T cells from PBMCs. This clonotype originated in a human donor with multiple sclerosis. Here is the DNA: TGTGCCAGCAGTTTTCCCCAGCGGGAAGGCTACGAGCAGTACTTC. Its translation is CASSFPQREGYEQYF.